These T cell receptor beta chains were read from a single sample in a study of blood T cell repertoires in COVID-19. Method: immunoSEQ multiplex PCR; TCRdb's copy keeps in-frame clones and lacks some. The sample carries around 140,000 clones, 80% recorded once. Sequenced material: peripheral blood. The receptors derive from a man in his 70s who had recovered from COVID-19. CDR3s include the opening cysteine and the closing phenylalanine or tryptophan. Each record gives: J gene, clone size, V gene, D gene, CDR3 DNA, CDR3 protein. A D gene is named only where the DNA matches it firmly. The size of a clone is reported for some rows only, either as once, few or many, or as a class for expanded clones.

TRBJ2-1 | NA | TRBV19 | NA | TGTGCCAGTAGTATAAGGCGGGCTCGCGCCTACAATGAGCAGTTCTTC | CASSIRRARAYNEQFF
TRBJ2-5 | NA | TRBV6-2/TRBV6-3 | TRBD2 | TGTGCCAGCAGTTACGAAGCTAGCGGGAGTGAGACCCAGTACTTC | CASSYEASGSETQYF
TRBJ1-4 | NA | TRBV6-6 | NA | TGTGCCAGCAGGCGAAGGGGAGGGGGTGAAAAACTGTTTTTT | CASRRRGGGEKLFF
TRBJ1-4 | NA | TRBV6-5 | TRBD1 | TGTGCCAGTTCCAGGGGGCCTAATGAAAAACTGTTTTTT | CASSRGPNEKLFF
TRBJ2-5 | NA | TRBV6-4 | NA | TGTGCCAGCAGTGATAGACCAGGAGAGACCCAGTACTTC | CASSDRPGETQYF
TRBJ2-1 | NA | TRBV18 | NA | TGTGCCAGCTCACCACAAAGGGGTGAGGAGCAGTTCTTC | CASSPQRGEEQFF
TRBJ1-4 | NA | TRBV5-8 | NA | TGTGCCAGCAGTACCGGGACTAAGACTGAAAAACTGTTTTTT | CASSTGTKTEKLFF
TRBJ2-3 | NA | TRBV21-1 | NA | TGTGCCATCCCGGTCCCAGGGTGTACAGATACGCAGTATTTT | CAIPVPGCTDTQYF
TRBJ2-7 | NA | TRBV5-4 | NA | TGTGCCAGCAGCTTGAACCGGGTCGGTTACGAGCAGTACTTC | CASSLNRVGYEQYF
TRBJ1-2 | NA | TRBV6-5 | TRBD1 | TGTGCCAGCAGTCAGACAGGGGAGGGCGACTATGGCTACACCTTC | CASSQTGEGDYGYTF
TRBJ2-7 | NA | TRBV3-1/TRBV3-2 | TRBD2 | TGTGCCAGCAGCCACCTAGCGGACCGTTACGAGCAGTACTTC | CASSHLADRYEQYF
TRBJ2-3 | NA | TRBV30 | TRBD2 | TGTGCCTGGAGTGTTAGGCGGACTAGCGGGATGGGCACAGATACGCAGTATTTT | CAWSVRRTSGMGTDTQYF
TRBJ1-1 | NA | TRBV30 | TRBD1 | TGTGCCCGACAGGGAATGAACACTGAAGCTTTCTTT | CARQGMNTEAFF
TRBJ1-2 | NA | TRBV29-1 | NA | TGCAGCGTTTACCAGGGGTCGGCTAACTATGGCTACACCTTC | CSVYQGSANYGYTF
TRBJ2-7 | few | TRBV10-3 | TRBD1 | TGTGCCATCAGGGACGGTTCCGCCCAGGGGGACGAGCAGTACTTC | CAIRDGSAQGDEQYF
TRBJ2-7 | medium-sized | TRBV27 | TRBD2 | TGTGCCAGCAACGAACTAGCGGGAGGAGGAGAACAGTACTTC | CASNELAGGGEQYF
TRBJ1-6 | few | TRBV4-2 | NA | TGTGCCAGCAGCCAAGTTGACAGTAATTCACCCCTCCACTTT | CASSQVDSNSPLHF
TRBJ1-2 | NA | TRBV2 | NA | TGTGCCAGCAGTGAATGGGGGCGCAATGGCTACACCTTC | CASSEWGRNGYTF
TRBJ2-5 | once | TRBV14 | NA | TGTGCCAGCAGCCAAGAACCTTACGTTACGGGCAGTCCGACGGGGCAAGAGACCCAGTACTTC | CASSQEPYVTGSPTGQETQYF
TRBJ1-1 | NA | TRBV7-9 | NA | TGTGCCAGCAGCCCAGGACAGCTGAGCACTGAAGCTTTCTTT | CASSPGQLSTEAFF
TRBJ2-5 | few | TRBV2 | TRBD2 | TGTGCCAGCACGAAGGGGACTAGCGGGATACTCCAAGAGACCCAGTACTTC | CASTKGTSGILQETQYF
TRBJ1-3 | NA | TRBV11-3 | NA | TGTGCCAGCAGCTTAGGAAGCTTTGGAAACACCATATATTTT | CASSLGSFGNTIYF
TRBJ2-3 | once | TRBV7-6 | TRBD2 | TGTGCCAGCAGCCACGACCCACCGGGACTAGCAGTAGATACGCAGTATTTT | CASSHDPPGLAVDTQYF